This T cell receptor (beta chain) was profiled in a study of T cells after posttransplantation cyclophosphamide. Produced via immunoSEQ multiplex PCR; TCRdb's table is partial and in-frame only. The table includes 19,000 or so clones, 65% to 90% detected once. General study points: Tissue-infiltrating T cells from skin or gut overlapped little with blood T cells.

On this clone itself: Its specificity is not known.

Sampled 1 year posttransplant, controls received myeloablative marrow transplants, methotrexate and a calcineurin inhibitor. V trimming: 6 bases; J trimming: 4 bases; junction bases outside the gene matches: 4. CDR3 length equals 14 residues. Germline V gene lookup returns CDR1 WNHNN and CDR2 SYGVQD (reference sequence). The receptor was derived from a female patient between 30 and 39 years old who received an allogeneic stem cell transplant from an unrelated donor, was CMV-positive, and had acute and chronic GVHD. The graft donor may be the source of some T cells. This material consisted of PBMCs, taken about 360 days after allogeneic stem cell transplant with calcineurin inhibitor and methotrexate. V is TRBV10-1 and J is TRBJ2-1; 9 bases are shared with TRBD2. Written as DNA, the CDR3 is TGCGCCAGCAGCCCTAGCGGGAAATACAATGAGCAGTTCTTC. Amino acid sequence: CASSPSGKYNEQFF.